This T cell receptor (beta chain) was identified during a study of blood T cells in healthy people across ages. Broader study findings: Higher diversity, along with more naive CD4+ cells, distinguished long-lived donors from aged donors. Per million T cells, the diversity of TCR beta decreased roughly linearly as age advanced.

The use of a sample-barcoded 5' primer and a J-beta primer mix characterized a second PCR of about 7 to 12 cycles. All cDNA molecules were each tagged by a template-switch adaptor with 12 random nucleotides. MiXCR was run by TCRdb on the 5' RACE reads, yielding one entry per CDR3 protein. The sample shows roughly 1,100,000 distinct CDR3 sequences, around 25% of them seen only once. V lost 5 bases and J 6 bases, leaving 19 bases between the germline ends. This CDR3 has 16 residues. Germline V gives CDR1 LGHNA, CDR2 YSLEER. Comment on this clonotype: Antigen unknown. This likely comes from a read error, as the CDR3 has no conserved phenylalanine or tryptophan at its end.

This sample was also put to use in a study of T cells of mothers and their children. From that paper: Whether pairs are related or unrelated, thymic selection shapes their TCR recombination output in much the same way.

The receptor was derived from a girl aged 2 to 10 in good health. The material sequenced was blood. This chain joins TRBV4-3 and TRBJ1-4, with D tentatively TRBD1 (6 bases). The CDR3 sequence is CASSTGRGGADEKLFS. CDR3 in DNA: TGCGCCAGCAGCACGGGGAGGGGGGGCGCAGATGAAAAACTGTTTTCT.